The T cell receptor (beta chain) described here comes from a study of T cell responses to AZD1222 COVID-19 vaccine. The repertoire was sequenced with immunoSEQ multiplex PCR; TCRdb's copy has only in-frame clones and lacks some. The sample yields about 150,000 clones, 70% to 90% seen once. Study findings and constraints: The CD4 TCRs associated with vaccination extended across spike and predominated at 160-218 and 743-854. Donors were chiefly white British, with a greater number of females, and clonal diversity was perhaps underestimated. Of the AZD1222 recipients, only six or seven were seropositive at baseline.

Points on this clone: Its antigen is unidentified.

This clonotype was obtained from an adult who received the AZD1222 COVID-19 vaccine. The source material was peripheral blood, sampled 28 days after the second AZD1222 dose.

DNA of the CDR3: TGTGCCAGCAGCTCCTCTCCGGTGGGGGCGAACTATGGCTACACCTTC. It codes for CASSSSPVGANYGYTF. This rearrangement joins TRBV7-9 to TRBJ1-2; TRBD1 is a possible D gene (6 bases). Germline V gene data show CDR1 as SEHNR and CDR2 as FQNEAQ (reference sequence). The V gene lost 4 bases and the J gene lost 2 bases, with 17 bases spanning the gap. The CDR3 sequence is 16 residues long.